This entry describes one T cell receptor beta chain. This entry comes from a study of T cell changes during pregnancy in multiple sclerosis. Generated by immunoSEQ multiplex PCR, the TCRdb table keeps only in-frame clones and is missing some. This sample has fewer than 85,000 clones, with approximately 92% found just once. In germline, CDR1 is SGHNT, CDR2 YYREEE (reference sequence). Between the trimmed V and J ends, which lost 6 bases and 1 base, there was a span of 16 bases. The CDR3 extends over 15 amino acids. This TCR derives from a female donor with multiple sclerosis, enrolled in a pregnancy study. The source was peripheral blood, collected in the second trimester of pregnancy. This chain joins TRBV5-4 and TRBJ1-1; no firm D call. The CDR3 reads CASTTGWPPNTEAFF. As DNA, the CDR3 is TGTGCCAGCACTACGGGGTGGCCCCCGAACACTGAAGCTTTCTTT.